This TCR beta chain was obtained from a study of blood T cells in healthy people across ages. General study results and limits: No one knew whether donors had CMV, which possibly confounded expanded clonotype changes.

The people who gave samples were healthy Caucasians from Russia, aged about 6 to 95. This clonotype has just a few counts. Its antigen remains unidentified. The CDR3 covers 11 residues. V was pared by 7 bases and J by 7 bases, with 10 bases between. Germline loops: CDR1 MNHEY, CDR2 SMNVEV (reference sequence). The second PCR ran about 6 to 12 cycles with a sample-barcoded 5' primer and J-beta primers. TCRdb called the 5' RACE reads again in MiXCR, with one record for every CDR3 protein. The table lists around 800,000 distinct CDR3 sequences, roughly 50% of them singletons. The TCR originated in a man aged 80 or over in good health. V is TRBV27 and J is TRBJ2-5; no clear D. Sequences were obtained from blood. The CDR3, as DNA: TGTGCCAGCACCCCGATCCGGACCCAGTACTTC. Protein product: CASTPIRTQYF.